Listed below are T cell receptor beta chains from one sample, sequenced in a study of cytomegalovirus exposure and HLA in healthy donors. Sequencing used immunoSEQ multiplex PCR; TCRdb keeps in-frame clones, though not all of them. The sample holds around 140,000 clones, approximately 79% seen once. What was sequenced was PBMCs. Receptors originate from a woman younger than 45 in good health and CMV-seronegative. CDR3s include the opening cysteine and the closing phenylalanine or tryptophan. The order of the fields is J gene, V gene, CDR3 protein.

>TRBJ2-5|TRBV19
CASKKSGQETQYF
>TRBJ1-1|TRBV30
CAWSPFDRIHSEAFF
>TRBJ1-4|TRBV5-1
CASSPAGQGADEKLFF
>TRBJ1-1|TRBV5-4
CASSLNKNTEAFF
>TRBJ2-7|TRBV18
CASSPSGSEGYEQYF
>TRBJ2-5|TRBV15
CATSRGGLQETQYF
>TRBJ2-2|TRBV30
CAWRQVYTGELFF
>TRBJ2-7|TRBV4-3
CASSQSQGNEQYF
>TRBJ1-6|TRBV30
CAWSTGEDSPLHF
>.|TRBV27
CASSSSGTSGYEQYF
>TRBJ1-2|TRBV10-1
CASSEQANYGYTF
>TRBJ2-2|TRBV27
CASRSTGTIPGELFF
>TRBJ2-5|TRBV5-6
CASSYGQYEETQYF
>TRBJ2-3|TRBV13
CASSSSGGPQYHTQYF
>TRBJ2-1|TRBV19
CASSIGTGNEQFF
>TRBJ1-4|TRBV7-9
CASSMGQGDEKLFF
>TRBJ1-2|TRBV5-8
CASSSETGRGSPYGYTF
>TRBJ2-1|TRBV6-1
CASSETGIPNEQFF
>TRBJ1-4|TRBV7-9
CASSLEFGGAREEKLFF
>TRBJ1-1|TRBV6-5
CASSYAGNPTEAFF
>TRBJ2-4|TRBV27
CASSLQGSKNIQYF
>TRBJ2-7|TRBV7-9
CASSRSTGISYEQYF
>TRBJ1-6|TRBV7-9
CASGSSNSPLHF
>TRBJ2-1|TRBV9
CASSVRGRADNEQFF
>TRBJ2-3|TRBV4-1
CASSPSGRAADTQYF
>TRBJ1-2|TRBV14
CASSQARGIGYTF
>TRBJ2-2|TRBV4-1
CASSQDGGRAGELFF
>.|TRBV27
CASSLRGGYEQYF
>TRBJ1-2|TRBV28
CASRPQQGARAGYTF
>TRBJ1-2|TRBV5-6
CASSLGAGQPNYGYTF
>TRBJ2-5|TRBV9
CASSVGQGLWETQYF
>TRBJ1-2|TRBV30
CAWSVFRGYGYTF
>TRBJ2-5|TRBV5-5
CASSPLPGQPQETQYF
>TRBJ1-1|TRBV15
CATSRTGFNTEAFF
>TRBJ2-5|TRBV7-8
CASSLYGGTETQYF
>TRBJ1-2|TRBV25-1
CASSEQGTYGYTF
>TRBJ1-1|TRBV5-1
CASSRGTNEATEAFF
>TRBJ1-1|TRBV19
CASSTQTNTEAFF
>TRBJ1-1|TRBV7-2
CASSSQGGMNTEAFF
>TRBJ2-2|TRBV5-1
CASTLTPGLAGGPSTGELFF
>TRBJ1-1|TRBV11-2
CASSRRETEAFF